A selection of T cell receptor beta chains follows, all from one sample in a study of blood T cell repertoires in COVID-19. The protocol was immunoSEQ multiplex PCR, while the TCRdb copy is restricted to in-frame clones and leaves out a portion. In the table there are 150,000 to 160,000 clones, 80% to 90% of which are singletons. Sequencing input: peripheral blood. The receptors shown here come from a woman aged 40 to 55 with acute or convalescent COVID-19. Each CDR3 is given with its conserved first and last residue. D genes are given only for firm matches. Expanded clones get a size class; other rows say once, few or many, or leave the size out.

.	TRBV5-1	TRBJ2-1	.	TGCGCCAGCAAATTCCAGGGTAACAATGAGCAGTTCTTC	CASKFQGNNEQFF
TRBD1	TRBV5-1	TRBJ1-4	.	TGCGCCAGCAGCCTTTTTGGGACAGGGGGTAATGAAAAACTGTTTTTT	CASSLFGTGGNEKLFF
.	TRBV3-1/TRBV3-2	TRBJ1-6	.	TGTGCCAGCAGCCAATTGGGCCGGAATTCACCCCTCCACTTT	CASSQLGRNSPLHF
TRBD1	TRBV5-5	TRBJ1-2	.	TGTGCCAGCAGCCCCTACTCCGGGACAGATTATGGCTACACCTTC	CASSPYSGTDYGYTF
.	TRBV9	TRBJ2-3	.	TGTGCCAGCAGCCAAAACAGACTATCCCACACAGATACGCAGTATTTT	CASSQNRLSHTDTQYF
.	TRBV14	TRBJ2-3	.	TGTGCCAGCAGCCCTCTTTTCTTGGATACGCAGTATTTT	CASSPLFLDTQYF
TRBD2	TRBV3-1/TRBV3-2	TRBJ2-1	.	TGTGCCAGCAGCCAAGGTCTATGGACTAGCTTATTCTTC	CASSQGLWTSLFF
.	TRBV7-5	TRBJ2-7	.	TGTGCCAGAAGCCGGGACAGATGGTACGAGCAGTACTTC	CARSRDRWYEQYF
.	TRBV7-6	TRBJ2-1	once	TGTGCCAGCAGCTTGGTGCCAGGCCCCCATGAGCAGTTCTTC	CASSLVPGPHEQFF
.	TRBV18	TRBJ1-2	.	TGTGCCAGCTCACCAGCAGGGGAAGGCTACACCTTC	CASSPAGEGYTF
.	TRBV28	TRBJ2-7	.	TGTGCCAGCAGTTTAGACAGAGAGAGTTACGAGCAGTACTTC	CASSLDRESYEQYF
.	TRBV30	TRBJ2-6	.	TGTGCCTGGAGTGTAGACAGACCCTCTGGGGCCAACGTCCTGACTTTC	CAWSVDRPSGANVLTF
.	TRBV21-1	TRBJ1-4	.	TGTGCCAGCACAGGGTTCGGGGAAAAACTGTTTTTT	CASTGFGEKLFF
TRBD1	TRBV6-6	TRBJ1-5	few	TGTGCCAGCAGTCAAGGACAGGGCAGTAGCAATCAGCCCCAGCATTTT	CASSQGQGSSNQPQHF
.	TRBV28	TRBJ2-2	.	TGTGCCACCGAAACAGGACGGTCTGGAATTGTCACCGGGGAGCTGTTTTTT	CATETGRSGIVTGELFF
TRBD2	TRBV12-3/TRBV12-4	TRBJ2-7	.	TGTGCCAGCAGTTTTAAGGGACTACTGGTCTTC	CASSFKGLLVF
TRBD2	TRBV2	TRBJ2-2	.	TGTGCCAGCGAGGGGCTAGCGGGGGTAACCGCGAACACCGGGGAGCTGTTTTTT	CASEGLAGVTANTGELFF
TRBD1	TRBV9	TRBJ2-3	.	TGTGCCAGCAGCGCCCAGCCCCGGGACAGGGCGACAGATACGCAGTATTTT	CASSAQPRDRATDTQYF
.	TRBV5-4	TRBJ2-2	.	TGTGCCAGCAGCTTGGACCTAGCGCGGAGCACCGGGGAGCTGTTTTTT	CASSLDLARSTGELFF
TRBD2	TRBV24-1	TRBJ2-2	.	TGTGCCACCAGTGATAGCCAAACCTGGACTAGCGGGATATTCGGGGAGCTGTTTTTT	CATSDSQTWTSGIFGELFF
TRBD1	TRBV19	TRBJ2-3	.	TGTGCCAGTGCGGCAGGGGGAGGCACAGATACGCAGTATTTT	CASAAGGGTDTQYF
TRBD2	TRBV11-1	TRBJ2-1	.	TGTGCCAGCAGCTTTTGGGAGGGCTTGAATGAGCAGTTCTTC	CASSFWEGLNEQFF
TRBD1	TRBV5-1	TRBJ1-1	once	TGCGCCAGCAGCTCGAATACGGGACAGTACATGAACACTGAAGCTTTCTTT	CASSSNTGQYMNTEAFF
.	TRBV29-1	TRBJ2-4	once	TGCAGCGTCCGCATCGGGGATAACATTCAGTACTTC	CSVRIGDNIQYF
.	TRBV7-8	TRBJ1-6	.	TGTGCCAGCAGCTTCAGTAATTCACCCCTCCACTTT	CASSFSNSPLHF
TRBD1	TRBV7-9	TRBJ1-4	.	TGTGCCAGCAGCCAGGGACAGGGGCAGGAAAAACTGTTTTTT	CASSQGQGQEKLFF
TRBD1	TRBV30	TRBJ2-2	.	TGTGCCTGGAGTGTAGGGGACAGGACCGGGGAGCTGTTTTTT	CAWSVGDRTGELFF
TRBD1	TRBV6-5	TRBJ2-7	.	TGTGCCAGCAGTTACCGGACAGGGTGGGACTACGAGCAGTACTTC	CASSYRTGWDYEQYF
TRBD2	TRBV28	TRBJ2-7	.	TGTGCCAGCAGTTCCCTCGGGACTAGCTCCTACGAGCAGTACTTC	CASSSLGTSSYEQYF
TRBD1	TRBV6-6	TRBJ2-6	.	TGTGCCAGCAGCCCACCGCTCCCCCGGGACAGGAAACCCTCTGGGGCCAACGTCCTGACTTTC	CASSPPLPRDRKPSGANVLTF
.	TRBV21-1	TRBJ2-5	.	TGTGCCAGCAATTTACCCGACGACAGGGGGCCAGGCAATCGAGAGACCCAGTACTTC	CASNLPDDRGPGNRETQYF
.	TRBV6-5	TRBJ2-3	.	TGTGCCAGCAAGGAAGGGGCGGTCACAGATACGCAGTATTTT	CASKEGAVTDTQYF
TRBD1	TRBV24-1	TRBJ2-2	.	TGTGCCACCAGTGATTCGCAGGGGGCAGGATTTAACACCGGGGAGCTGTTTTTT	CATSDSQGAGFNTGELFF
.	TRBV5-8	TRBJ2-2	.	TGTGCCAGCAGCAGGACAAATCGAGTCGCCGGGGAGCTGTTTTTT	CASSRTNRVAGELFF
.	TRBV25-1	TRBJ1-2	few	TGTGCCAGCAGTGAATCCAGATGGGATCCCGCAGGGAACTATGGCTACACCTTC	CASSESRWDPAGNYGYTF
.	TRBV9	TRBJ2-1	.	TGTGCCAGCAGCGTGATGACAGACCCAGCCTACAATGAGCAGTTCTTC	CASSVMTDPAYNEQFF
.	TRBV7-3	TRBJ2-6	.	TGTGCCAGCAGCTCAGACAGCTCTGGGGCCAACGTCCTGACTTTC	CASSSDSSGANVLTF
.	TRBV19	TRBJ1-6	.	TGTGCCAGTAGTTCGTCGCCTGGAGGGGCTTCACCCCTCCACTTT	CASSSSPGGASPLHF
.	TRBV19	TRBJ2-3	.	TGTGCCAGTAGTATTGAAGGGGGAAAAGGCACAGATACGCAGTATTTT	CASSIEGGKGTDTQYF
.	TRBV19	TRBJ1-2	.	TGTGCCAGTAGTGTACAGGGAAACTATGGCTACACCTTC	CASSVQGNYGYTF
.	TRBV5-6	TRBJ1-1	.	TGTGCCAGCAGCCCGGGACACCAGAACACTGAAGCTTTCTTT	CASSPGHQNTEAFF
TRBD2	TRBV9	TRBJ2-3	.	TGTGCCAGCAGCGAGACTAGCGGGGACACAGATACGCAGTATTTT	CASSETSGDTDTQYF